This T cell receptor beta chain was recorded in a study of T cell changes during pregnancy in multiple sclerosis. V trimming: 2 bases; J trimming: 6 bases; junction bases outside the gene matches: 5. This CDR3 has 16 residues. CDR1 and CDR2 from the germline V gene are LNHDA and SQIVND (reference sequence). Sequenced by immunoSEQ multiplex PCR; TCRdb stores in-frame clones only, minus some. The repertoire holds 83,000 or so clones, 94% seen once, with approximately 1.6% in the top ten. Sequencing was performed on peripheral blood, taken after pregnancy. J is TRBJ2-2 and V is TRBV19; TRBD2 matches at 11 bases. The source is a female donor in good health, enrolled as a control in a pregnancy study. The CDR3 region is CASSISRTSGPGELFF. The CDR3 bases are TGTGCCAGTAGTATATCCAGGACTAGCGGGCCCGGGGAGCTGTTTTTT.